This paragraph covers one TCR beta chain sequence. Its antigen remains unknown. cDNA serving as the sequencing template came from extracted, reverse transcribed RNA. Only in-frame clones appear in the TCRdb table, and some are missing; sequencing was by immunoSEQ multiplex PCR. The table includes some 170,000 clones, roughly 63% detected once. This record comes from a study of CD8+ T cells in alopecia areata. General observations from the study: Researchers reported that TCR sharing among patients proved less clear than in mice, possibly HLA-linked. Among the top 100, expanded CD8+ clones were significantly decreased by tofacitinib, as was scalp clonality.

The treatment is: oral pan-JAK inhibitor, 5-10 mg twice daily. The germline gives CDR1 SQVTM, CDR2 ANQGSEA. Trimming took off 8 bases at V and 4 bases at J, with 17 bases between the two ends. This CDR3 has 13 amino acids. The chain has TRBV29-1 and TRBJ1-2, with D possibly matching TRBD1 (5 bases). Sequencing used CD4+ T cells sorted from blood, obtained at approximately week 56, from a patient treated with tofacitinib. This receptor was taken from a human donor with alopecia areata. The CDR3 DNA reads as TGCAGCAGTCGGGGGGAGGGAAGCTATGGCTACACCTTC. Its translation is CSSRGEGSYGYTF.